This T cell receptor (beta chain) came from a study of T cells after yellow fever vaccination. Study in general: Low-cell-number fractions underwent preparation using SMART-Seq v4 Ultra Low Input. Study findings and constraints: Detected again after the booster were most primary-vaccination clones, at nearly 97% CD4 and 88% CD8.

It was through 5'RACE template switching that TCR cDNA was made, with a universal primer site and UMIs added. TCRdb called the 5' RACE reads again in MiXCR, with one record for every CDR3 protein. Of roughly 350,000 distinct CDR3 sequences listed, over 4% are singletons. This CDR3 has 13 amino acids. V lost 5 bases, J lost 5 bases, and 12 bases lay in between. Germline V gene sequence: CDR1 SGHVS, CDR2 FNYEAQ. Details on this clonotype: What it binds is not known.

The J gene is TRBJ2-5, the V gene TRBV7-6; D might be TRBD2 (5 bases). Sequenced here: PBMCs, sampled 5 days after the yellow fever booster vaccination. The receptor comes from a man younger than 30 who received the YFV17D yellow fever vaccine. CDR3 coding DNA: TGTGCCAGCAGCCCGCGGAGGATCGAGACCCAGTACTTC. Translated: CASSPRRIETQYF. The full variable domain, with the rest looked up from reference TRBV7-6 and TRBJ2-5, is GAGVSQSPRYKVTKRGQDVALRCDPISGHVSLYWYRQALGQGPEFLTYFNYEAQQDKSGLPNDRFSAERPEGSISTLTIQRTEQRDSAMYRCASSPRRIETQYFGPGTRLLVL.